Below, 32 T cell receptor beta chains from the same sample are listed, as sequenced in a study of cytomegalovirus exposure and HLA in healthy donors. The data were produced by immunoSEQ multiplex PCR, yet TCRdb's version contains in-frame clones alone and is incomplete. Among 140,000 to 150,000 clones, about 95% were seen once, and the ten largest hold 1.8%. Sequencing was performed on PBMCs. All receptors come from a man in his late teens or twenties in good health and CMV-seropositive.

The CDR3 loop is CASRQVSEKLFF. CDR3 sequence (DNA): TGTGCCAGCAGACAGGTTTCCGAAAAACTGTTTTTT. J is TRBJ1-4 and V is TRBV28; tentative D call: TRBD1 (5 bases). V lost 6 bases to trimming and J lost 8 bases, with 10 bases between them. The germline V gene encodes CDR1 MDHEN and CDR2 SYDVKM. The CDR3 spans 12 residues.

The chain is built from TRBV28 and TRBJ1-5; D is perhaps TRBD1 (6 bases). The CDR3 is made up of 21 amino acids. V was cut by 1 base and J by 0 bases, with 25 bases left in between. Looked up from germline, CDR1 is MDHEN and CDR2 is SYDVKM. The CDR3 is CASSLFERPGQSLYSNQPQHF. The CDR3 nucleotides are TGTGCCAGCAGTTTATTCGAAAGACCGGGACAAAGTCTTTATAGCAATCAGCCCCAGCATTTT.

The chain couples TRBV28 to TRBJ2-5; D unclear. The V end lost 5 bases, the J end lost 2 bases, and 12 bases lay between the germline ends. The CDR3 is made up of 14 amino acids. The germline gives CDR1 MDHEN, CDR2 SYDVKM. The CDR3 reads CASSRGVGQETQYF. The CDR3, as DNA: TGTGCCAGCAGTCGAGGAGTAGGTCAAGAGACCCAGTACTTC.

V is TRBV15 and J is TRBJ2-1; D is uncertain. The CDR3 contains 15 residues. Trimming stripped 1 base from V and 0 bases from J, with 7 bases between. Germline values: CDR1 LNHNV, CDR2 YYDKDF (reference sequence). CDR3 residues: CATSRASASYNEQFF. The CDR3 nucleotides read TGTGCCACCAGCAGAGCCAGCGCCTCCTACAATGAGCAGTTCTTC.

This chain uses TRBV12-5 with TRBJ1-1; 9 bases align to TRBD1. J lost 9 bases, V lost 4 bases, and 3 bases had no gene match. Looked up from germline, CDR1 is LGHNT and CDR2 is FRNRAP. CDR3 length equals 12 residues. The CDR3: CASGSGTGKAFF. For the CDR3, the DNA is TGTGCTAGTGGTTCAGGGACAGGGAAAGCTTTCTTT.

The chain recombines TRBV28 with TRBJ2-2, with a tentative D call TRBD2 (5 bases). V was pared by 5 bases and J by 4 bases, with 14 bases between. Germline V gives CDR1 MDHEN, CDR2 SYDVKM. The CDR3 spans 15 residues. The CDR3 DNA follows: TGTGCCAGCAGTCCCCAGACTACCTCCACCGGGGAGCTGTTTTTT. It translates to CASSPQTTSTGELFF.

The V call is TRBV6-1, the J call TRBJ1-1, with D possibly being TRBD1 (5 bases). With 7 bases removed from V and 0 bases from J, the gap between germline ends came to 12 bases. The germline V gene encodes CDR1 MNHNS and CDR2 SASEGT. CDR3 length: 14 amino acids. DNA for the CDR3: TGTGCCAGCACGACAGTCTCTATGAACACTGAAGCTTTCTTT. This gives the protein CASTTVSMNTEAFF.

This chain's CDR3 is CASSDRRGNQPQHF. The DNA for the CDR3 is TGTGCCAGCAGTGATCGCCGGGGAAATCAGCCCCAGCATTTT. V usage is TRBV6-1 and J usage is TRBJ1-5; D not certain. The CDR3 is 14 amino acids. Germline CDR1 MNHNS, CDR2 SASEGT. V dropped 3 bases and J dropped 4 bases, with 10 bases sitting between them.

This chain joins TRBV19 and TRBJ2-5, with TRBD1 matching 7 bases. V gave up 6 bases and J gave up 1 base; unmatched junction bases: 2. Germline CDR1 and CDR2: LNHDA and SQIVND (reference sequence). The CDR3 sequence is 13 residues long. CDR3 bases: TGTGCCAGTAGCGGGACAGCCCAAGAGACCCAGTACTTC. Translated: CASSGTAQETQYF.

This sequence joins TRBV28 and TRBJ2-7, with 10 bases fitting TRBD2. Germline V CDR1 and CDR2: MDHEN, SYDVKM. CDR3 size: 15 residues. V gave up 6 bases and J gave up 5 bases; unmatched junction bases: 10. The CDR3 sequence: CASSPTAGGPDEQYF. The CDR3 nucleotides are TGTGCCAGCAGCCCAACAGCGGGAGGGCCCGACGAGCAGTACTTC.

The chain recombines TRBV29-1 with TRBJ2-6; D is uncertain. In germline, CDR1 is SQVTM, CDR2 ANQGSEA. This CDR3 spans 14 amino acids. Trimming pared 4 bases from V and 0 bases from J, leaving 7 bases between. The CDR3: CSVGFSSGANVLTF. The CDR3 nucleotides are TGCAGCGTTGGATTCAGCTCTGGGGCCAACGTCCTGACTTTC. Complete variable domain (other parts from reference TRBV29-1 and TRBJ2-6): SAVISQKPSRDICQRGTSLTIQCQVDSQVTMMFWYRQQPGQSLTLIATANQGSEATYESGFVIDKFPISRPNLTFSTLTVSNMSPEDSSIYLCSVGFSSGANVLTFGAGSRLTVL.

Here the CDR3 DNA reads TGTGCCAGCAGTCCAAACAGGATTACAACTAATGAAAAACTGTTTTTT. This translates into CASSPNRITTNEKLFF. This chain joins TRBV6-6 and TRBJ1-4, with D perhaps TRBD1 (5 bases). V lost 5 bases, J lost 0 bases, and 13 bases lay in between. The V gene's germline CDR1 is MNHNY and CDR2 SVGAGI (reference sequence). The CDR3 has 16 residues.

This chain joins TRBV5-1 and TRBJ2-5; TRBD2 might be the D (5 bases). Germline assignment: CDR1 SGHRS and CDR2 YFSETQ. This CDR3 has 16 amino acids. The V end lost 2 bases, the J end lost 2 bases, and 16 bases lay between the germline ends. The CDR3 nucleotides are TGCGCCAGCAGCTTAATTGACTACGGGGATCAAGAGACCCAGTACTTC. It encodes CASSLIDYGDQETQYF.

The genes are TRBV19 and TRBJ2-3, with D unclear. V was trimmed by 1 base and J by 4 bases, leaving 9 bases between them. Germline-derived CDR1 and CDR2 are LNHDA and SQIVND (reference sequence). There are 14 residues in the CDR3. CDR3 in amino acids: CASSIARPSDTQYF. CDR3 DNA: TGTGCCAGTAGTATAGCGAGGCCTTCAGATACGCAGTATTTT.

This chain links TRBV6-1 with TRBJ1-5, with TRBD1 identical over 7 bases. CDR1 is MNHNS, CDR2 SASEGT, per germline. The CDR3 consists of 14 residues. J gave up 6 bases and V 0 bases, and 2 bases lay outside the gene matches. The CDR3 protein is CASSEAGGPQPQHF. The CDR3 DNA sequence: TGTGCCAGCAGTGAAGCAGGGGGCCCTCAGCCCCAGCATTTT.

V is TRBV13 and J is TRBJ2-3; D gene unclear. CDR1 PRHDT and CDR2 FYEKMQ come from the germline V gene (reference sequence). CDR3 length: 14 residues. The ends were cut back, 5 bases at V and 3 bases at J, with 12 bases in the middle. The CDR3 here is CASSHLVGTDTQYF. The CDR3 DNA is TGTGCCAGCAGCCACCTAGTTGGTACAGATACGCAGTATTTT. Filled out from reference TRBV13 and TRBJ2-3, the complete variable domain reads AAGVIQSPRHLIKEKRETATLKCYPIPRHDTVYWYQQGPGQDPQFLISFYEKMQSDKGSIPDRFSAQQFSDYHSELNMSSLELGDSALYFCASSHLVGTDTQYFGPGTRLTVL.

This chain joins TRBV5-1 and TRBJ2-5; 10 nucleotides align to TRBD1. Unmatched junction bases numbered 1, after V lost 3 bases and J lost 2 bases. Germline loops: CDR1 SGHRS, CDR2 YFSETQ. This CDR3 comprises 14 residues. The CDR3 DNA reads as TGCGCCAGCAGCTCGGACAGGGGGCAAGAGACCCAGTACTTC. Protein sequence: CASSSDRGQETQYF.

This clone was picked up one time. The chain combines TRBV7-2 with TRBJ2-7; TRBD1 matches at 11 bases. CDR3 length: 14 amino acids. Germline V gene lookup returns CDR1 SGHTA and CDR2 FQGNSA. The V and J ends lost 2 bases and 5 bases, in that order; junction bases with no gene match: 2. The CDR3 region is CASSLRTGGDEQYF. The CDR3 DNA reads as TGTGCCAGCAGCTTAAGGACAGGGGGCGACGAGCAGTACTTC.

The gene calls are TRBV19 and TRBJ2-2, with TRBD2 matching 14 bases. The V gene's germline CDR1 is LNHDA and CDR2 SQIVND (reference sequence). CDR3 length: 15 amino acids. The V gene end was trimmed by 9 bases and the J gene end by 5 bases; junction bases not matched to a gene: 5. The CDR3 nucleotides are TGTGCCAGCATGGGACTAGCGGGAGTTACCGGGGAGCTGTTTTTT. Amino acid sequence: CASMGLAGVTGELFF.

In nucleotides, the CDR3 is TGTGCCTGGAGGGACAGGGGGACCTCTGGAAACACCATATATTTT. Its translation: CAWRDRGTSGNTIYF. The rearrangement links TRBV30 to TRBJ1-3; 10 positions match TRBD1. CDR1 GTSNPN and CDR2 SVGIG come from the germline V gene (reference sequence). V lost 3 bases to trimming and J lost 0 bases; unmatched junction nucleotides: 2. The CDR3 has 15 amino acids.

The chain joins TRBV5-6 to TRBJ2-7; 7 nucleotides match TRBD1. The CDR3 has 14 residues. With 4 bases clipped from V and 5 bases from J, the junction kept 9 bases outside the gene matches. Germline V gene sequence: CDR1 SGHDT, CDR2 YYEEEE. CDR3 residues: CASSTRQGLNEQYF. The DNA for the CDR3 is TGTGCCAGCAGCACTCGACAGGGTCTGAACGAGCAGTACTTC.

V is TRBV6-5 and J is TRBJ2-2; TRBD1 might be the D (5 bases). Trimming cost V 7 bases and J 1 base, with 10 bases left between them. Germline assignment: CDR1 MNHEY and CDR2 SVGAGI. The CDR3 sequence is 14 residues long. CDR3: CASIRTLNTGELFF. The CDR3 bases are TGTGCCAGCATTCGGACACTGAACACCGGGGAGCTGTTTTTT.

The V gene is TRBV7-2, the J gene TRBJ2-5, with D uncertain. V lost 3 bases, J lost 5 bases, and 13 bases lay in between. The germline V gene has CDR1 SGHTA and CDR2 FQGNSA. This CDR3 is built from 14 residues. The CDR3 DNA sequence: TGTGCCAGCAGCTTTGACTCGCCATGGGAGACCCAGTACTTC. It yields the protein CASSFDSPWETQYF.

The V gene is TRBV7-8, the J gene TRBJ1-1; TRBD1 matches 9 bases. V gave up 5 bases and J gave up 5 bases; unmatched junction bases: 9. Per the germline V gene, CDR1 is SGHVS and CDR2 is FQNEAQ. The CDR3 length is 15 residues. In nucleotides, the CDR3 is TGTGCCAGCAGCCCACGGGACAGGGTATTGACTGAAGCTTTCTTT. This translates into CASSPRDRVLTEAFF.

The CDR3 spells CASSPLGQTYEQYF. In DNA form, the CDR3 reads TGTGCCAGCAGCCCTCTAGGACAGACCTACGAGCAGTACTTC. The chain has TRBV9 and TRBJ2-7; tentative D call: TRBD1 (6 bases). V lost 4 bases and J 2 bases, leaving 13 bases between the germline ends. Germline V gene data show CDR1 as SGDLS and CDR2 as YYNGEE. This CDR3 region has 14 residues. Using reference TRBV9 and TRBJ2-7 for the parts outside the CDR3, the full variable domain is DSGVTQTPKHLITATGQRVTLRCSPRSGDLSVYWYQQSLDQGLQFLIQYYNGEERAKGNILERFSAQQFPDLHSELNLSSLELGDSALYFCASSPLGQTYEQYFGPGTRLTVT.

V usage is TRBV2 and J usage is TRBJ2-7; TRBD1 might be the D (5 bases). The CDR3 spans 12 residues. V was cut by 8 bases and J by 1 base, with 9 bases left in between. The V gene's germline CDR1 is SNHLY and CDR2 FYNNEI. The CDR3 loop reads CASWGISYEQYF. As DNA, the CDR3 is TGTGCCAGCTGGGGCATATCCTACGAGCAGTACTTC.

Turning to this clone: No DNA is shown, since the ends of the CDR3 on it are uncertain; the CDR3 is the one TCRdb lists. The chain has TRBV11-2 and TRBJ1-2. From germline, CDR1 is SGHAT and CDR2 FQNNGV. The CDR3 is 15 residues long, counting both termini. CDR3 loop: CASSWGGGSNYGCTF.

The chain employs TRBV7-9 and TRBJ2-7; 11 bases match TRBD1. J gave up 4 bases and V 5 bases, and 4 bases lay outside the gene matches. The germline V gene has CDR1 SEHNR and CDR2 FQNEAQ (reference sequence). The CDR3 consists of 14 residues. CDR3 DNA sequence: TGTGCCAGCAGCAGCCGGGACAGGGGGTACGAGCAGTACTTC. It yields the protein CASSSRDRGYEQYF.

This rearrangement joins TRBV6-5 to TRBJ2-7; TRBD2 might be the D (5 bases). The CDR3 totals 14 residues. Trimming cost V 0 bases and J 3 bases, with 9 bases left between them. From germline, CDR1 is MNHEY and CDR2 SVGAGI. The CDR3 loop reads CASSYSDGIYEQYF. In DNA, the CDR3 is TGTGCCAGCAGTTACTCTGACGGGATCTACGAGCAGTACTTC.

V and J are TRBV28 and TRBJ1-1; perhaps TRBD1 as D (5 bases). The CDR3 length is 13 residues. The V end was cut by 6 bases, the J end by 5 bases, with 13 bases between. Germline V gene sequence: CDR1 MDHEN, CDR2 SYDVKM. CDR3 DNA sequence: TGTGCCAGCAGCCCAGGCGGGGGGACTGAAGCTTTCTTT. This sequence encodes CASSPGGGTEAFF.

The chain couples TRBV27 to TRBJ1-1; TRBD1 aligns across 11 bases. Unmatched junction bases numbered 11, after V lost 8 bases and J lost 0 bases. Germline CDR1 MNHEY, CDR2 SMNVEV (reference sequence). This CDR3 region has 17 residues. The CDR3 DNA reads as TGTGCCAGCCTGAGGACAGGGGGCGGAAGAATGAACACTGAAGCTTTCTTT. Encoded protein: CASLRTGGGRMNTEAFF.

The chain employs TRBV27 and TRBJ2-5; TRBD1 is a possible D gene (5 bases). The CDR3 has 17 residues. Germline V gives CDR1 MNHEY, CDR2 SMNVEV (reference sequence). V lost 2 bases, J lost 4 bases, and 20 bases lay in between. The chain's CDR3 is CASSLNVGAVLLETQYF. Here the CDR3 DNA reads TGTGCCAGCAGTTTAAACGTAGGGGCCGTGCTCTTAGAGACCCAGTACTTC.